The 20 T cell receptor beta chains in this list originate from one sample, sequenced in a study of shared clonotypes between healthy human individuals. TCRdb keeps only in-frame clones here, not all; method: immunoSEQ multiplex PCR. Among 450,000 to 500,000 clones, 75% to 85% were seen once, and the ten largest hold over 10%. The sequencing sample was made of PBMCs. These receptors all stem from a middle-aged woman in good health. Some clones in this sample may be carry-over from other donors' samples.

The chain carries TRBV5-4 and TRBJ2-7, with TRBD2 as a possible D gene (6 bases). The CDR3 is 14 amino acids. The V gene's germline CDR1 is SGHNT and CDR2 YYREEE (reference sequence). V lost 0 bases and J lost 3, with 10 bases in between. CDR3 bases: TGTGCCAGCAGCTTGGAGGTTAGCGGCTACGAGCAGTACTTC. Translated, it gives CASSLEVSGYEQYF.

In DNA, the CDR3 is TGTGCCAGTAGTAACGGGGGGCTTGGGGCCAACGTCCTGACTTTC. Its protein is CASSNGGLGANVLTF. The chain uses TRBV19 and TRBJ2-6; D may be TRBD2 (7 bases). CDR3 length equals 15 residues. CDR1 is LNHDA and CDR2 is SQIVND in the germline V gene (reference sequence). V lost 4 bases, J lost 3 bases, and 10 bases lay in between.

The rearrangement uses TRBV19 and TRBJ2-1, with D perhaps TRBD2 (7 bases). V lost 2 bases to trimming and J lost 0 bases, with 14 bases between them. Germline CDR1 LNHDA, CDR2 SQIVND (reference sequence). CDR3 size: 17 residues. CDR3 residues: CASSIRGAGRSYNEQFF. The CDR3 DNA sequence: TGTGCCAGTAGTATACGGGGGGCGGGACGCTCCTACAATGAGCAGTTCTTC.

This chain joins TRBV5-5 and TRBJ1-4; D uncertain. CDR1 and CDR2 (germline): SGHKS, YYEKEE (reference sequence). Trimming cost V 0 bases and J 5 bases, with 8 bases left between them. The CDR3 has 14 amino acids. CDR3 coding DNA: TGTGCCAGCAGCTTGGCCTCGAGCAATGAAAAACTGTTTTTT. Translated, it gives CASSLASSNEKLFF.

The chain is built from TRBV4-1 and TRBJ2-7; D is undetermined. V was pared by 1 base and J by 0 bases, with 13 bases between. The CDR3 length is 16 residues. CDR1 and CDR2 (germline): MGHRA, YSYEKL. The CDR3 here is CASSQGPQPFSYEQYF. The CDR3 DNA follows: TGCGCCAGCAGCCAAGGCCCCCAGCCGTTCTCCTACGAGCAGTACTTC.

The chain has TRBV11-3 and TRBJ2-5; TRBD1 aligns across 7 bases. The CDR3 has 14 amino acids. Germline V gene lookup returns CDR1 SGHNT and CDR2 YENEEA. V shed 1 base and J 5 bases; nucleotides not matched to a gene: 4. The CDR3 region is CASSLGQGRETQYF. The CDR3 nucleotides are TGTGCCAGCAGCTTAGGACAGGGCCGGGAGACCCAGTACTTC.

The V and J genes are TRBV5-4 and TRBJ2-2; 10 bases fit TRBD2. Germline trimming cut 0 bases from V and 7 bases from J; bases unmatched to any gene: 6. Germline lookup yields CDR1 SGHNT and CDR2 YYREEE (reference sequence). The CDR3 totals 16 residues. The CDR3 DNA reads TGTGCCAGCAGCTTGGCGGGAGCGGGAGGGCACGGGGAGCTGTTTTTT. Translating it yields CASSLAGAGGHGELFF.

V and J are TRBV12-5 and TRBJ2-1; 11 bases are a match to TRBD2. This CDR3 contains 17 residues. In germline, CDR1 is LGHNT, CDR2 FRNRAP. V lost 2 bases to trimming and J lost 6 bases; unmatched junction nucleotides: 9. The CDR3 DNA follows: TGTGCTAGTGGTTTGATAACTAGCGGGAGTATTCGCAATGAGCAGTTCTTC. This codes for CASGLITSGSIRNEQFF. The whole variable domain, filled in from reference TRBV12-5 and TRBJ2-1, reads DARVTQTPRHKVTEMGQEVTMRCQPILGHNTVFWYRQTMMQGLELLAYFRNRAPLDDSGMPKDRFSAEMPDATLATLKIQPSEPRDSAVYFCASGLITSGSIRNEQFFGPGTRLTVL.

This sequence joins TRBV28 and TRBJ2-6; the D gene is possibly TRBD1 (5 bases). The CDR3 covers 17 residues. Germline CDR1 is MDHEN and CDR2 is SYDVKM. V was shortened by 3 bases and J by 0 bases, with 12 bases between the two germline ends. The CDR3 bases are TGTGCCAGCAGTTTGAATCCAGGGCTCTCTGGGGCCAACGTCCTGACTTTC. Protein: CASSLNPGLSGANVLTF.

This chain uses TRBV19 with TRBJ1-2; D unresolved. Germline V gene lookup returns CDR1 LNHDA and CDR2 SQIVND (reference sequence). This CDR3 contains 14 residues. V was shortened by 3 bases and J by 2 bases, with 10 bases between the two germline ends. In DNA, the CDR3 is TGTGCCAGTAGTATCTCGAGTAGGAACTATGGCTACACCTTC. Residues: CASSISSRNYGYTF.

V gene TRBV5-6 combines with J gene TRBJ2-5; 9 positions match TRBD1. V lost 4 bases, J lost 2 bases, and 9 bases stayed unmatched. Germline CDR1 and CDR2: SGHDT and YYEEEE. The CDR3 totals 16 residues. The CDR3 spells CASSLIRGTGQETQYF. DNA for the CDR3: TGTGCCAGCAGCCTGATCCGAGGGACAGGGCAAGAGACCCAGTACTTC.

This chain joins TRBV7-9 and TRBJ2-7; either TRBD1 or TRBD2 may supply D (5 bases each). The ends were cut back, 5 bases at V and 7 bases at J, with 15 bases in the middle. Germline assignment: CDR1 SEHNR and CDR2 FQNEAQ (reference sequence). The CDR3 is made up of 13 amino acids. The CDR3 DNA sequence: TGTGCCAGCAGCCCCACACTGGGGGAAGAGCAGTACTTC. Its protein is CASSPTLGEEQYF.

This chain uses TRBV7-2 with TRBJ2-1; D perhaps matches TRBD1 (5 bases). The CDR3 has 14 amino acids. Trimming pared 5 bases from V and 4 bases from J, leaving 12 bases between. Per germline, CDR1 SGHTA and CDR2 FQGNSA. The CDR3 loop reads CASSLDSWYNEQFF. In DNA form, the CDR3 reads TGTGCCAGCAGCCTTGACAGTTGGTACAATGAGCAGTTCTTC. Combining the CDR3 with reference TRBV7-2 and TRBJ2-1 gives the whole variable domain GAGVSQSPSNKVTEKGKDVELRCDPISGHTALYWYRQSLGQGLEFLIYFQGNSAPDKSGLPSDRFSAERTGGSVSTLTIQRTQQEDSAVYLCASSLDSWYNEQFFGPGTRLTVL.

This clone was observed at least ten times. The chain combines TRBV30 with TRBJ2-1, with 15 bases matching TRBD2. Germline CDR1 GTSNPN, CDR2 SVGIG (reference sequence). This CDR3 has 17 amino acids. Germline trimming cut 2 bases from V and 7 bases from J; bases unmatched to any gene: 9. The CDR3 nucleotides are TGTGCCTGGAGTAGGACTAGCGGGAGGGCCGTGATGAATGAGCAGTTCTTC. This gives the protein CAWSRTSGRAVMNEQFF.

The gene calls are TRBV5-4 and TRBJ2-2; 10 nucleotides line up with TRBD2. V shed 2 bases, J shed 2 bases, and the junction held 3 bases outside the gene matches. The germline CDR1 and CDR2 sequences are SGHNT and YYREEE (reference sequence). This CDR3 spans 16 amino acids. The CDR3 loop is CASSLAGGPNTGELFF. CDR3 coding DNA: TGTGCCAGCAGCTTAGCGGGAGGGCCCAACACCGGGGAGCTGTTTTTT. Full variable domain (remainder filled in from reference TRBV5-4 and TRBJ2-2): ETGVTQSPTHLIKTRGQQVTLRCSSQSGHNTVSWYQQALGQGPQFIFQYYREEENGRGNFPPRFSGLQFPNYSSELNVNALELDDSALYLCASSLAGGPNTGELFFGEGSRLTVL.

In its sample, this clone was seen many times. The chain uses TRBV28 and TRBJ1-5, with D hard to call. The CDR3 is 16 amino acids. Germline CDR1 MDHEN, CDR2 SYDVKM. Deletions cut 5 bases from V and 0 bases from J, with 14 bases between. The CDR3: CASSPPTRVSNQPQHF. In DNA form, the CDR3 reads TGTGCCAGCAGTCCACCAACAAGGGTTAGCAATCAGCCCCAGCATTTT.

This sequence joins TRBV5-5 and TRBJ2-4; 7 nucleotides match TRBD1. J lost 8 bases, V lost 0 bases, and 8 bases had no gene match. The CDR3 covers 15 residues. Germline CDR1 is SGHKS and CDR2 is YYEKEE (reference sequence). The chain's CDR3 is CASSLVTGVLDIQYF. The DNA of the CDR3 is TGTGCCAGCAGCTTGGTCACAGGGGTTTTGGACATTCAGTACTTC.

This chain uses TRBV5-1 with TRBJ2-5; 11 bases are shared with TRBD2. CDR3 length: 15 amino acids. Germline V gene sequence: CDR1 SGHRS, CDR2 YFSETQ. V dropped 6 bases and J dropped 5; count of bases not matched to a gene: 9. CDR3 coding DNA: TGCGCCAGCAACCCTTTAGCGGGAGGGTCGGAGACCCAGTACTTC. Translation: CASNPLAGGSETQYF.

The rearrangement joins TRBV25-1 to TRBJ2-3; 7 nucleotides line up with TRBD2. The CDR3 contains 15 residues. Germline V gene data show CDR1 as MGHDK and CDR2 as SYGVNS. Trimming took 8 bases from V and 10 from J; bases not matched to a gene: 18. CDR3 sequence reads: CASARGGIQRVAQYF. CDR3 DNA: TGTGCCAGCGCCCGGGGAGGGATCCAACGGGTTGCGCAGTATTTT. The full variable domain, rest sourced from reference TRBV25-1 and TRBJ2-3, is EADIYQTPRYLVIGTGKKITLECSQTMGHDKMYWYQQDPGMELHLIHYSYGVNSTEKGDLSSESTVSRIRTEHFPLTLESARPSHTSQYLCASARGGIQRVAQYFGPGTRLTVL.

This clone was found once. V and J are TRBV5-1 and TRBJ2-7, with 7 bases aligning to TRBD1. V gave up 4 bases and J gave up 5 bases; unmatched junction bases: 9. CDR3 length: 14 amino acids. CDR1 SGHRS and CDR2 YFSETQ come from the germline V gene. Here the CDR3 reads CASSRTTGSNEQYF. The DNA for the CDR3 is TGCGCCAGCAGCAGGACGACAGGGTCGAACGAGCAGTACTTC.